In this sample, the clone carrying this T cell receptor (beta chain) turned up many times. Its antigen is not known. This sample stems from a study of early T cells in non-severe SARS-CoV-2 infection. Across the study: The study sequenced bulk RNA from unsorted whole blood, with chains unpaired. Points from the study as a whole: Missing private and CD4 specificities, VDJdb matching favored anti-spike CD8 responses.

The protocol attached unique molecular identifiers to individual cDNA molecules. A single record per CDR3 protein comes from TCRdb applying MiXCR to the 5' RACE reads. The repertoire holds tens of thousands of distinct CDR3 sequences, with over 4% as singletons. Sequenced: whole blood. The TCR originated in an adult who was a healthcare worker with PCR-confirmed SARS-CoV-2 infection or an uninfected control (not recorded which).

CDR3 residues: CASSEDTQYNEQFF. In DNA, the CDR3 is TGTGCCAGCAGTGAGGACACGCAGTACAATGAGCAGTTCTTC. The V and J genes are TRBV2 and TRBJ2-1; tentative D call: TRBD1 (5 bases). Germline values: CDR1 SNHLY, CDR2 FYNNEI. V dropped 3 bases and J dropped 4 bases, with 10 bases sitting between them. The CDR3 runs 14 residues.